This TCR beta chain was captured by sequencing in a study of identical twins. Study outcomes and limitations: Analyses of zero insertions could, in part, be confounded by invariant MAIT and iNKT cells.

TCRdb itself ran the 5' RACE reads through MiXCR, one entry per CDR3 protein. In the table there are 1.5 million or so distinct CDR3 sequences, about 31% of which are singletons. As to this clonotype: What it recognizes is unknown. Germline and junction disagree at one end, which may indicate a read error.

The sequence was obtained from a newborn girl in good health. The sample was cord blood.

The CDR3 coding sequence is TGTACCAGCAGTTTAGAGGGACAGGGTGACACTGAAGCTTTCTTT. Its translation: CTSSLEGQGDTEAFF. The chain uses TRBV12-3 or TRBV12-4 and TRBJ1-1, with 9 nucleotides matching TRBD1. CDR3 size: 15 residues.